One sample yielded the 26 T cell receptor beta chains listed below, sequenced in a study of T cell responses to AZD1222 COVID-19 vaccine. Produced via immunoSEQ multiplex PCR; TCRdb's table is partial and in-frame only. The top ten hold roughly 10% of the sample, which has around 180,000 clones, about 94% seen once. Sequenced here: peripheral blood, sampled on day 0 of AZD1222 vaccination. These receptors came from an adult in good health.

The chain employs TRBV11-1 and TRBJ2-2, with TRBD2 as a possible D gene (6 bases). The CDR3 has 14 amino acids. Deletions cut 7 bases from V and 7 bases from J, with 16 bases between. CDR1 is SGHAT and CDR2 is FQDESV in the germline V gene (reference sequence). This CDR3 is CASTLDGGSGELFF. The CDR3 coding sequence is TGTGCCAGCACCTTGGATGGGGGGAGCGGGGAGCTGTTTTTT.

The genes are TRBV5-1 and TRBJ2-2; TRBD1 matches at 10 bases. This CDR3 has 16 amino acids. CDR1 SGHRS and CDR2 YFSETQ come from the germline V gene. Losses at the gene ends were 4 bases for V and 7 bases for J; bases not matched to a gene: 10. The CDR3 bases are TGCGCCAGCAGCCATTCGGGGACAGGGGCGGGCGGGGAGCTGTTTTTT. This gives the protein CASSHSGTGAGGELFF.

This chain joins TRBV12-5 and TRBJ2-3; D is unresolved. V was cut by 6 bases and J by 4 bases, with 8 bases left in between. Germline loops: CDR1 LGHNT, CDR2 FRNRAP. The CDR3 totals 12 residues. The CDR3 DNA is TGTGCTAGTGGGCCCGAGTCAGATACGCAGTATTTT. Encoded protein: CASGPESDTQYF. The variable domain in full, completed from reference TRBV12-5 and TRBJ2-3, reads DARVTQTPRHKVTEMGQEVTMRCQPILGHNTVFWYRQTMMQGLELLAYFRNRAPLDDSGMPKDRFSAEMPDATLATLKIQPSEPRDSAVYFCASGPESDTQYFGPGTRLTVL.

The chain is built from TRBV4-1 and TRBJ2-7, with D unresolved. Germline CDR1 and CDR2: MGHRA and YSYEKL. Deletions cut 1 base from V and 2 bases from J, with 15 bases between. This CDR3 contains 16 residues. The CDR3 loop reads CASSQAGETSTYEQYF. The CDR3, as DNA: TGCGCCAGCAGCCAAGCTGGGGAAACAAGCACCTACGAGCAGTACTTC.

This CDR3 reads CASLGGPYEQYF. CDR3 nucleotide sequence: TGTGCCAGTTTGGGGGGGCCCTACGAGCAGTACTTC. The chain uses TRBV28 and TRBJ2-7, with D perhaps TRBD2 (7 bases). The CDR3 is made up of 12 amino acids. Germline V gene lookup returns CDR1 MDHEN and CDR2 SYDVKM. V was cut by 9 bases and J by 2 bases, with 11 bases left in between.

This sequence joins TRBV15 and TRBJ1-6; TRBD1 aligns across 7 bases. The CDR3 spans 16 residues. Per the germline V gene, CDR1 is LNHNV and CDR2 is YYDKDF (reference sequence). Trimming at V came to 1 base and at J to 5 bases, leaving 5 bases not matched to a gene. The CDR3 spells CATSRAAGGDNSPLHF. CDR3 DNA sequence: TGTGCCACCAGCAGAGCGGCAGGGGGAGATAATTCACCCCTCCACTTT.

The CDR3 reads CASSSIQGGTEAFF. In DNA form, the CDR3 reads TGTGCCAGCAGCTCGATACAGGGGGGCACTGAAGCTTTCTTT. The chain links TRBV7-9 to TRBJ1-1; the match to TRBD1 covers 8 bases. Germline V gene data show CDR1 as SEHNR and CDR2 as FQNEAQ (reference sequence). The CDR3 has 14 amino acids. Trimming at V came to 4 bases and at J to 4 bases, leaving 5 bases not matched to a gene.

The chain recombines TRBV27 with TRBJ2-1; TRBD2 matches at 8 bases. The CDR3 totals 14 residues. After removal of 3 bases from V and 6 bases from J, the junction contained 4 bases not matched to a gene. Germline CDR1 is MNHEY and CDR2 is SMNVEV (reference sequence). The CDR3 here is CASSLGLGSNEQFF. In DNA form, the CDR3 reads TGTGCCAGCAGTTTGGGACTAGGGTCCAATGAGCAGTTCTTC.

The V gene is TRBV28, the J gene TRBJ1-5, with unresolved D. This CDR3 spans 13 amino acids. Trimming took off 5 bases at V and 7 bases at J, with 12 bases between the two ends. Germline CDR1 reads MDHEN; CDR2 reads SYDVKM. The CDR3 region is CASSPPGPQPQHF. For the CDR3, the DNA is TGTGCCAGCAGTCCTCCCGGGCCCCAGCCCCAGCATTTT.

The chain recombines TRBV28 with TRBJ1-5, with D possibly being TRBD1 (5 bases). V lost 11 bases, J lost 3 bases, and 23 bases lay in between. CDR3 length: 16 amino acids. Germline-derived CDR1 and CDR2 are MDHEN and SYDVKM. The chain's CDR3 is CALLDMRGGINQPQHF. The CDR3 region has the DNA TGTGCCCTCCTTGATATGAGGGGAGGCATCAATCAGCCCCAGCATTTT.

This clone was detected once. The chain employs TRBV28 and TRBJ1-4, with D perhaps matching TRBD1 (5 bases). CDR1 and CDR2 (germline): MDHEN, SYDVKM. CDR3 size: 16 residues. Trimming cost V 5 bases and J 4 bases, with 17 bases left between them. The CDR3: CASSRDGGRGNEKLFF. CDR3 nucleotides: TGTGCCAGCAGTCGAGACGGGGGGAGAGGTAATGAAAAACTGTTTTTT.

This chain uses TRBV28 with TRBJ1-1, with no clear D. CDR1 is MDHEN and CDR2 is SYDVKM in the germline V gene. Between the trimmed V and J ends, which lost 4 bases and 4 bases, there was a span of 13 bases. The CDR3 length is 14 residues. The DNA for the CDR3 is TGTGCCAGCAGTTCACTCCTACCCGGCACTGAAGCTTTCTTT. Its translation is CASSSLLPGTEAFF.

Comments on this clone: The same CDR3 also results from other DNA sequences found in this sample. The chain carries TRBV3-1 (or the pseudogene TRBV3-2) and TRBJ2-7; D is unresolved. The CDR3 has 12 amino acids. Deletions cut 1 base from V and 4 bases from J, with 5 bases between. The V gene's germline CDR1 is LGHDT and CDR2 YNNKEL (reference sequence). CDR3 coding DNA: TGTGCCAGCAGCCAAGTCGGGTACGAGCAGTACTTC. It is translated as CASSQVGYEQYF.

The chain joins TRBV5-1 to TRBJ2-1; maybe TRBD1 (5 bases). The CDR3 sequence is 16 residues long. The V and J ends lost 0 bases and 0 bases respectively, with 10 bases between them. Germline V gives CDR1 SGHRS, CDR2 YFSETQ. In DNA, the CDR3 is TGCGCCAGCAGCTTGGGGACACTTCGCTCCTACAATGAGCAGTTCTTC. It encodes CASSLGTLRSYNEQFF. Variable domain in full (rest from reference TRBV5-1 and TRBJ2-1): KAGVTQTPRYLIKTRGQQVTLSCSPISGHRSVSWYQQTPGQGLQFLFEYFSETQRNKGNFPGRFSGRQFSNSRSEMNVSTLELGDSALYLCASSLGTLRSYNEQFFGPGTRLTVL.

The chain carries TRBV30 and TRBJ1-4, with a weak D call TRBD1 (5 bases). The germline CDR1 and CDR2 sequences are GTSNPN and SVGIG (reference sequence). Trimming left V 5 bases short and J 6 bases short, with 7 bases between. CDR3 length: 11 residues. Written as DNA, the CDR3 is TGTGCCTGGGGCAGGGATGAAAAACTGTTTTTT. Its translation is CAWGRDEKLFF.

V and J are TRBV5-6 and TRBJ2-7; 7 bases map to TRBD2. This CDR3 has 15 residues. Germline assignment: CDR1 SGHDT and CDR2 YYEEEE. Losses at the gene ends were 2 bases for V and 1 base for J; bases not matched to a gene: 6. CDR3 protein: CASSFNPSGSYEQYF. The DNA for the CDR3 is TGTGCCAGCAGCTTCAACCCTAGCGGTTCCTACGAGCAGTACTTC. The whole variable domain, remainder taken from reference TRBV5-6 and TRBJ2-7, is DAGVTQSPTHLIKTRGQQVTLRCSPKSGHDTVSWYQQALGQGPQFIFQYYEEEERQRGNFPDRFSGHQFPNYSSELNVNALLLGDSALYLCASSFNPSGSYEQYFGPGTRLTVT.

This rearrangement joins TRBV6-2 or TRBV6-3 to TRBJ1-2; D is perhaps TRBD1 (5 bases). CDR1 MNHEY and CDR2 SVGEGT come from the germline V gene. CDR3 size: 13 residues. The V and J ends lost 5 bases and 2 bases respectively, with 9 bases between them. CDR3 region: CASSDRPNYGYTF. DNA of the CDR3: TGTGCCAGCAGTGACAGACCGAACTATGGCTACACCTTC.

The chain combines TRBV29-1 with TRBJ1-1; D gene unclear. Germline V gene data show CDR1 as SQVTM and CDR2 as ANQGSEA. V was cut by 5 bases and J by 0 bases, with 4 bases left in between. This CDR3 is 11 amino acids long. CDR3 sequence reads: CSVFMNTEAFF. As DNA, the CDR3 is TGCAGCGTTTTTATGAACACTGAAGCTTTCTTT.

The rearrangement links TRBV12-3 or TRBV12-4 to TRBJ1-4, with 7 bases lining up with TRBD1. J was trimmed by 3 bases and V by 10 bases; bases with no gene match: 5. The CDR3 sequence is 13 residues long. CDR3 nucleotides: TGTGCCACCCGGGACAGCCCTAATGAAAAACTGTTTTTT. Translation: CATRDSPNEKLFF.

The chain uses TRBV11-3 and TRBJ2-1; 7 bases are shared with TRBD1. Germline CDR1 reads SGHNT; CDR2 reads YENEEA. After removal of 3 bases from V and 9 bases from J, the junction contained 5 bases not matched to a gene. The CDR3 consists of 13 residues. CDR3 coding DNA: TGTGCCAGCAGCTTTGACAGGGTGGGTGAGCAGTTCTTC. Amino acid sequence: CASSFDRVGEQFF.

The table lists this clone with a few counts. V is TRBV28 and J is TRBJ2-5; 12 positions match TRBD2. Germline loops: CDR1 MDHEN, CDR2 SYDVKM. Germline trimming cut 11 bases from V and 5 bases from J; bases unmatched to any gene: 3. This CDR3 spans 12 amino acids. The CDR3 sequence: CASSGRVETQYF. CDR3 sequence (DNA): TGTGCCTCTAGCGGGAGGGTGGAGACCCAGTACTTC.

The chain joins TRBV18 to TRBJ1-1; no definite D call. The germline CDR1 and CDR2 sequences are KGHSH and LQKENI. V was cut by 4 bases and J by 1 base, with 4 bases left in between. This CDR3 is built from 12 residues. The chain's CDR3 is CASSRENTEAFF. CDR3 DNA: TGTGCCAGCTCACGAGAGAACACTGAAGCTTTCTTT. Complete variable domain (other parts from reference TRBV18 and TRBJ1-1): NAGVMQNPRHLVRRRGQEARLRCSPMKGHSHVYWYRQLPEEGLKFMVYLQKENIIDESGMPKERFSAEFPKEGPSILRIQQVVRGDSAAYFCASSRENTEAFFGQGTRLTVV.

The CDR3 nucleotides are TGTGCCAGCAGCGCAGGACAGCTTCCTAGCACAGATACGCAGTATTTT. Amino acids: CASSAGQLPSTDTQYF. The chain employs TRBV9 and TRBJ2-3; D is perhaps TRBD1 (6 bases). Per germline, CDR1 SGDLS and CDR2 YYNGEE. Trimming cost V 3 bases and J 0 bases, with 14 bases left between them. The CDR3 is 16 residues long. Filled out from reference TRBV9 and TRBJ2-3, the complete variable domain reads DSGVTQTPKHLITATGQRVTLRCSPRSGDLSVYWYQQSLDQGLQFLIQYYNGEERAKGNILERFSAQQFPDLHSELNLSSLELGDSALYFCASSAGQLPSTDTQYFGPGTRLTVL.

Here the CDR3 reads CASGRVPVPNEQFF. In nucleotides, the CDR3 is TGTGCCAGCGGCAGAGTCCCGGTACCCAATGAGCAGTTCTTC. The chain combines TRBV6-5 with TRBJ2-1; unclear D gene. Germline CDR1 and CDR2: MNHEY and SVGAGI. The CDR3 contains 14 residues. With 8 bases removed from V and 6 bases from J, the gap between germline ends came to 17 bases.

This chain connects TRBV29-1 to TRBJ2-1, with D perhaps TRBD2 (5 bases). Between the trimmed V and J ends, which lost 3 bases and 0 bases, there was a span of 9 bases. Germline loops: CDR1 SQVTM, CDR2 ANQGSEA. The length of the CDR3 is 14 residues. CDR3 DNA: TGCAGCGTTGATCGGGGAAGCTCCTACAATGAGCAGTTCTTC. It translates to CSVDRGSSYNEQFF.

The gene calls are TRBV7-9 and TRBJ2-3; 8 bases fit TRBD2. The germline gives CDR1 SEHNR, CDR2 FQNEAQ (reference sequence). This CDR3 spans 16 amino acids. Trimming at V came to 2 bases and at J to 0 bases, leaving 4 bases not matched to a gene. The CDR3 DNA is TGTGCCAGCAGCTTAAGGACTAGCAGTAGCACAGATACGCAGTATTTT. As protein: CASSLRTSSSTDTQYF.